This T cell receptor (beta chain) was observed in a study of blood T cell repertoires in COVID-19. CDR1 and CDR2 (germline): SGHTA, FQGNSA. V dropped 4 bases and J dropped 3 bases, with 5 bases sitting between them. CDR3 length: 12 amino acids. Here immunoSEQ multiplex PCR was the method, and the copy in TCRdb shows in-frame clones only, minus some. The sample includes some 120,000 clones, approximately 85% of them seen just once. The V and J genes are TRBV7-2 and TRBJ2-3; no clear D. Sequencing input: peripheral blood. The TCR comes from a man older than 75 with active or convalescent COVID-19. This CDR3 reads CASSSGTDTQYF. DNA of the CDR3: TGTGCCAGCAGCTCCGGGACAGATACGCAGTATTTT.